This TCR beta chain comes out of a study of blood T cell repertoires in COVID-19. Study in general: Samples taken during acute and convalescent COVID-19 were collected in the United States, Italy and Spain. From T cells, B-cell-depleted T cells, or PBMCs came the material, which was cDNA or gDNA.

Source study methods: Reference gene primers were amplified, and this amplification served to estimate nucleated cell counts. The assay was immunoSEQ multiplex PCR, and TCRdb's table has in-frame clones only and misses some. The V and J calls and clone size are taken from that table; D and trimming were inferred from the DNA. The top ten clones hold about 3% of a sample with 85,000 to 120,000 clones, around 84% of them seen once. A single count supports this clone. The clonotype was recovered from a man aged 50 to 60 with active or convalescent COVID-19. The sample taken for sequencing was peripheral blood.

DNA of the CDR3: TGCGCCAGCAGCCCCGCCCAGATCGGGGAGACCCAGTACTTC. Translation gives CASSPAQIGETQYF. V is TRBV5-1 and J is TRBJ2-5; D call uncertain. The CDR3 sequence is 14 residues long. Germline lookup yields CDR1 SGHRS and CDR2 YFSETQ. V lost 4 bases, J lost 5 bases, and 15 bases lay in between.